These 12 T cell receptor beta chains share one sample of origin, sequenced in a study of cytomegalovirus exposure and HLA in healthy donors (dated by TCRdb to between 2016 and 2019). Libraries were made using the immunoSEQ multiplex PCR assay. For the multiplex PCR, a mixture combining 60 forward primers for TCR Vbeta segments and 13 reverse primers for TCR Jbeta segments was used. The immuneACCESS repertoire file appears here via TCRdb, limited to in-frame rearrangements. These files lack a portion of the clones; in checked studies, under half of the deficit traces to unresolved V genes, and the cause of the others is not known. Here the sample has around 200,000 clones; around 84% occur a single time. The ten largest clones represent 0.95% to 1.5% of the sample. Sequences were obtained from PBMCs. The source of these receptors is a girl aged 2 to 9 in good health and CMV-seropositive.

This chain joins TRBV7-3 and TRBJ1-1; D unclear. The CDR3 contains 15 residues. CDR1 is SGHTA and CDR2 is FQGTGA in the germline V gene. Trimming removed 1 base at V and 0 bases at J, with 9 bases between. In nucleotides, the CDR3 is TGTGCCAGCAGCTTAAGCGGCAGCATGAACACTGAAGCTTTCTTT. Amino acids: CASSLSGSMNTEAFF.

The chain is built from TRBV19 and TRBJ1-6; 10 nucleotides match TRBD1. With V trimmed by 6 bases and J by 7 bases, 9 bases remained unmatched. The CDR3 length is 16 residues. From germline, CDR1 is LNHDA and CDR2 SQIVND (reference sequence). The CDR3 spells CASRPRDRGLNSPLHF. The CDR3 DNA follows: TGTGCCAGTAGGCCCCGGGACAGGGGTCTAAATTCACCCCTCCACTTT.

The CDR3 region has the DNA TGTGCCAGCAGCTTGTCAGGGCACTCTGGGGCCAACGTCCTGACTTTC. This translates into CASSLSGHSGANVLTF. The chain links TRBV5-4 to TRBJ2-6; D is possibly TRBD1 (5 bases). CDR3 size: 16 residues. CDR1 and CDR2 (germline): SGHNT, YYREEE (reference sequence). V was pared by 1 base and J by 0 bases, with 8 bases between. The full variable domain, rest sourced from reference TRBV5-4 and TRBJ2-6, is ETGVTQSPTHLIKTRGQQVTLRCSSQSGHNTVSWYQQALGQGPQFIFQYYREEENGRGNFPPRFSGLQFPNYSSELNVNALELDDSALYLCASSLSGHSGANVLTFGAGSRLTVL.

The chain employs TRBV30 and TRBJ2-1; 8 bases are a match to TRBD1. The V gene end was trimmed by 2 bases and the J gene end by 5 bases; junction bases not matched to a gene: 11. The CDR3 runs to 16 residues. The V gene's germline CDR1 is GTSNPN and CDR2 SVGIG (reference sequence). The CDR3 here is CAWSHIHDRGNNEQFF. The DNA for the CDR3 is TGTGCCTGGAGTCACATCCACGACAGGGGAAACAATGAGCAGTTCTTC.

The rearrangement links TRBV27 to TRBJ1-1, with D unresolved. CDR1 is MNHEY, CDR2 SMNVEV, per germline (reference sequence). The CDR3 has 17 residues. Trimming removed 5 bases at V and 4 bases at J, with 23 bases between. The CDR3 DNA reads TGTGCCAGCAGTCCTGCTTTATACGGGGTTGAGACCACTGAAGCTTTCTTT. Encoded protein: CASSPALYGVETTEAFF.

The chain recombines TRBV28 with TRBJ2-5; D is unresolved. Deletions cut 8 bases from V and 5 bases from J, with 15 bases between. This CDR3 spans 13 amino acids. Germline lookup yields CDR1 MDHEN and CDR2 SYDVKM. This CDR3 reads CASAVRKDETQYF. CDR3 DNA: TGTGCCAGCGCAGTCCGCAAAGATGAGACCCAGTACTTC.

The chain couples TRBV7-9 to TRBJ1-1; the D gene is possibly TRBD1 (5 bases). Trimming left V 5 bases short and J 2 bases short, with 12 bases between. CDR3 length: 14 residues. Germline loops: CDR1 SEHNR, CDR2 FQNEAQ (reference sequence). DNA for the CDR3: TGTGCCAGCAGCCGGACACAGCCCAACACTGAAGCTTTCTTT. Protein sequence: CASSRTQPNTEAFF.

The J gene is TRBJ2-7, the V gene TRBV5-8; TRBD1 aligns across 7 bases. Germline V CDR1 and CDR2: SGHTS, YDEGEE. This CDR3 contains 15 residues. The J segment lost 3 bases and the V segment lost 3 bases, leaving 9 bases of the junction unmatched. In DNA, the CDR3 is TGTGCCAGCAGCTCTGCGCCGGGACAGAACTACGAGCAGTACTTC. Amino acid sequence: CASSSAPGQNYEQYF.

This chain uses TRBV5-1 with TRBJ2-5; D is unresolved. The length of the CDR3 is 19 residues. Looked up from germline, CDR1 is SGHRS and CDR2 is YFSETQ. V lost 4 bases and J 0 bases, leaving 25 bases between the germline ends. The CDR3 is CASSRSPPPLAEYQETQYF. The CDR3 DNA sequence: TGCGCCAGCAGCCGGTCTCCACCTCCCTTGGCGGAGTACCAAGAGACCCAGTACTTC.

The chain joins TRBV29-1 to TRBJ1-2, with D possibly matching TRBD1 (5 bases). This CDR3 has 15 amino acids. Trimming pared 1 base from V and 6 bases from J, leaving 18 bases between. CDR1 is SQVTM, CDR2 ANQGSEA, per germline. In DNA, the CDR3 is TGCAGCGTTGAAGGAACCAGGGATGGTGCCGATGGCTACACCTTC. It is translated as CSVEGTRDGADGYTF.

The rearrangement uses TRBV9 and TRBJ1-5; D gene ambiguous. Germline values: CDR1 SGDLS, CDR2 YYNGEE. This CDR3 spans 13 amino acids. V lost 0 bases to trimming and J lost 5 bases, with 6 bases between them. The chain's CDR3 is CASSVDGDQPQHF. The CDR3 coding sequence is TGTGCCAGCAGCGTAGACGGGGATCAGCCCCAGCATTTT.

The rearrangement links TRBV18 to TRBJ2-1; 9 nucleotides agree with TRBD2. V lost 2 bases, J lost 3 bases, and 11 bases stayed unmatched. The CDR3 runs to 18 residues. From germline, CDR1 is KGHSH and CDR2 LQKENI. The CDR3 DNA reads TGTGCCAGCTCACCAGGGCCTAGCGGGATTGGTAACTACAATGAGCAGTTCTTC. Residues: CASSPGPSGIGNYNEQFF.